The clone carrying this T cell receptor beta chain was picked up a small number of times. What it binds is unknown. TCRdb redid the calling of the reads with MiXCR, one entry per CDR3 protein. The sample yields around 310,000 distinct CDR3 sequences, roughly 16% seen once. The entry originates in a study of T cell repertoires in cytomegalovirus infection. On the study more broadly: From public TCR beta signatures came an indication of both CMV infection and matching HLA type.

Study-level findings and limits: In two of eight donors, the top clonotype was HLA-C-restricted CMV-specific.

Trimming took off 0 bases at V and 2 bases at J, with 6 bases between the two ends. The CDR3 is made up of 15 amino acids. Germline assignment: CDR1 SGHRS and CDR2 YFSETQ. Sequencing input: PBMCs. The genes are TRBV5-1 and TRBJ2-6; TRBD1 might be the D (5 bases). This clonotype originated in a human donor in good health (CMV status not recorded). Some clones in this sample may be carry-over from other donors' samples. CDR3 in DNA: TGCGCCAGCAGCTTGGACAGGACTGGGGCCAACGTCCTGACTTTC. This gives the protein CASSLDRTGANVLTF. Full variable domain (missing parts from reference TRBV5-1 and TRBJ2-6): KAGVTQTPRYLIKTRGQQVTLSCSPISGHRSVSWYQQTPGQGLQFLFEYFSETQRNKGNFPGRFSGRQFSNSRSEMNVSTLELGDSALYLCASSLDRTGANVLTFGAGSRLTVL.